The present T cell receptor (beta chain) was sequenced within a study of CD8 T cells in ankylosing spondylitis. Trimming cost V 5 bases and J 0 bases, with 14 bases left between them. Germline V gene sequence: CDR1 SEHNR, CDR2 FQNEAQ (reference sequence). This CDR3 contains 16 residues. This clonotype showed up many times. Its antigen remains unknown. The study, taken as a whole, reports: One TCR beta motif, made up of roughly eight highly homologous variants, appeared characteristic of ankylosing spondylitis blood. Reportedly, significant enrichment of disease-linked clones occurred in matched ankylosing spondylitis synovial fluid. Both synovial fluid and blood in reactive arthritis had previously been reported to carry some motif variants.

TCRdb recomputed calls from the 5' RACE reads with MiXCR, one row per CDR3 protein. In the table there are around 130,000 distinct CDR3 sequences, 7% of which are singletons. The chain combines TRBV7-9 with TRBJ2-1, with D hard to call. Source material: blood, either unsorted or a sorted T cell fraction (not recorded which). The origin of this receptor is a male donor with ankylosing spondylitis or in good health (not recorded which). CDR3 sequence reads: CASSPKPLSSYNEQFF. The CDR3 region has the DNA TGTGCCAGCAGCCCAAAGCCGCTAAGCTCCTACAATGAGCAGTTCTTC.